Presented here are 2 T cell receptor beta chains from one specimen sequenced in a study of early T cells in non-severe SARS-CoV-2 infection. MiXCR was run by TCRdb on the 5' RACE reads, yielding one entry per CDR3 protein. Seen here are tens of thousands of distinct CDR3 sequences, 15% to 19% observed once, and the top ten hold about 12%. Sample: whole blood. All receptors come from an adult who was a healthcare worker with PCR-confirmed SARS-CoV-2 infection or an uninfected control (not recorded which).

The V gene is TRBV5-1, the J gene TRBJ2-7; TRBD1 matches 8 bases. J gave up 1 base and V 0 bases, and 3 bases lay outside the gene matches. This CDR3 region has 15 residues. Germline loops: CDR1 SGHRS, CDR2 YFSETQ. CDR3 residues: CASSLAWTGSYEQYF. The CDR3 nucleotides read TGCGCCAGCAGCTTGGCGTGGACAGGGTCCTACGAGCAGTACTTC.

V usage is TRBV7-8 and J usage is TRBJ1-1, with D possibly TRBD1 on 5 matching bases. V gave up 1 base and J gave up 11 bases, with 8 bases separating them. Germline V gene lookup returns CDR1 SGHVS and CDR2 FQNEAQ. This CDR3 is built from 11 residues. CDR3 sequence reads: CASSLVGDAFF. CDR3 coding DNA: TGTGCCAGCAGCTTAGTAGGGGATGCTTTCTTT.